This TCR beta chain derives from a study of CD8+ T cells in alopecia areata. Study details: In an open-label trial, patients got 5 to 10 mg tofacitinib twice daily. Tofacitinib dosing lasted 6 to 18 months, which was then followed by 6 months off drug. Study-level findings and limits: Normal skin contains resident alphabeta T cells, and these are also sequenced in scalp samples.

On this clone itself: Its antigen is as yet unknown.

Punch biopsies of lesional scalp, plus peripheral blood, were taken from alopecia areata patients. This CDR3 has 15 amino acids. J was trimmed by 4 bases and V by 7 bases; bases with no gene match: 9. Germline V lookup: CDR1 MNHEY, CDR2 SVGAGI. Extracted from the samples, RNA was reverse transcribed into cDNA to serve as the sequencing template. TCRdb's copy holds only in-frame clones and misses some; the assay was immunoSEQ multiplex PCR. The sample consists of about 140,000 clones, approximately 50% of them appearing once. The receptor's source is a human donor with alopecia areata. The gene calls are TRBV6-5 and TRBJ2-1; TRBD2 agrees at 8 bases. Sequenced here: CD4+ T cells sorted from blood, sampled at week 0. This chain's CDR3 is CASTGAGVKYNEQFF. The CDR3 DNA follows: TGTGCCAGCACTGGAGCGGGAGTCAAGTACAATGAGCAGTTCTTC.